This T cell receptor (beta chain) emerged from a study of breast tumors, draining lymph nodes, adjacent tissues. The study's findings and limits: Data fit most tumor T cells coming from lymph node, expanding in tumor. That most tumor T cells come from lymph nodes remained unproven.

Axillary draining lymph nodes of breast cancer patients supplied the node samples. MiXCR, applied by TCRdb to the multiplex PCR reads, yields one record per CDR3 protein. This repertoire shows roughly 220,000 distinct CDR3 sequences, under 35% found once; its top ten account for over 3.5%. This clonotype occurred many times. As yet, its antigen is unknown. V was clipped by 1 base and J by 3 bases; unmatched bases: 6. The CDR3 runs 16 residues. Germline V gene sequence: CDR1 SEHNR, CDR2 FQNEAQ (reference sequence). The V call is TRBV7-9, the J call TRBJ2-1, with 7 bases aligning to TRBD1. Source material: axillary lymph node tissue. The clonotype was recovered from a female donor with breast cancer. Some clones in this sample may be carry-over from other donors' samples. CDR3: CASSLVPGTVYNEQFF. DNA of the CDR3: TGTGCCAGCAGCTTAGTGCCCGGGACAGTCTACAATGAGCAGTTCTTC. Full variable domain (remainder filled in from reference TRBV7-9 and TRBJ2-1): DTGVSQNPRHKITKRGQNVTFRCDPISEHNRLYWYRQTLGQGPEFLTYFQNEAQLEKSRLLSDRFSAERPKGSFSTLEIQRTEQGDSAMYLCASSLVPGTVYNEQFFGPGTRLTVL.